These 27 T cell receptor beta chains share one sample of origin, sequenced in a study of blood T cell repertoires in COVID-19. TCRdb's table, derived via immunoSEQ multiplex PCR, lists solely in-frame clones and lacks some. The sample lists 390,000 or so clones; 80% to 90% were seen once. Sequencing used PBMCs or T cells enriched from blood (not recorded which). The receptors were sampled from a man aged 18 to 35 who had recovered from COVID-19.

The V call is TRBV5-5, the J call TRBJ2-7, with 9 bases aligning to TRBD1. Germline V lookup: CDR1 SGHKS, CDR2 YYEKEE (reference sequence). Trimming removed 4 bases from V and 5 bases from J; junction bases left unmatched: 4. The CDR3 runs 13 residues. DNA for the CDR3: TGTGCCAGCAGCCTACAGGGGGCGGACGAGCAGTACTTC. Its protein product is CASSLQGADEQYF.

The CDR3 loop reads CATSGLGGSNYGYTF. The CDR3 nucleotides read TGTGCCACCAGCGGTTTAGGAGGGTCTAACTATGGCTACACCTTC. The chain links TRBV15 to TRBJ1-2, with no clear D. Germline V gene data show CDR1 as LNHNV and CDR2 as YYDKDF (reference sequence). The CDR3 totals 15 residues. V lost 5 bases and J 0 bases, leaving 13 bases between the germline ends.

The chain couples TRBV16 to TRBJ1-1, with TRBD1 matching 8 bases. V was clipped by 2 bases and J by 1 base; unmatched bases: 12. The CDR3 runs 18 residues. Germline CDR1 reads KGHSY; CDR2 reads FQNENV. The CDR3 spells CASSQGTGDSHENTEAFF. The CDR3 DNA follows: TGTGCCAGCAGCCAAGGGACAGGTGATTCGCACGAGAACACTGAAGCTTTCTTT.

The rearrangement joins TRBV27 to TRBJ1-6; D not certain. Germline lookup yields CDR1 MNHEY and CDR2 SMNVEV (reference sequence). Trimming took off 6 bases at V and 2 bases at J, with 11 bases between the two ends. This CDR3 spans 15 amino acids. The CDR3 loop reads CASRDSGTYNSPLHF. Here the CDR3 DNA reads TGTGCCAGCAGGGACTCCGGGACCTATAATTCACCCCTCCACTTT.

V usage is TRBV6-5 and J usage is TRBJ1-2, with 7 bases fitting TRBD1. The V gene's germline CDR1 is MNHEY and CDR2 SVGAGI. The length of the CDR3 is 15 residues. After removal of 2 bases from V and 6 bases from J, the junction contained 9 bases not matched to a gene. The CDR3 sequence: CASSYAGTVNNGYTF. The CDR3 region has the DNA TGTGCCAGCAGTTACGCCGGGACAGTTAATAATGGCTACACCTTC.

J is TRBJ2-7 and V is TRBV19; 13 nucleotides match TRBD2. This CDR3 has 15 residues. V dropped 4 bases and J dropped 4; count of bases not matched to a gene: 4. CDR1 is LNHDA, CDR2 SQIVND, per germline (reference sequence). The CDR3 sequence: CASSTRTSGRYEQYF. The CDR3 nucleotides read TGTGCCAGTAGTACCCGGACTAGCGGGAGATACGAGCAGTACTTC.

This clone was found once. This chain uses TRBV7-2 with TRBJ2-3, with 8 bases that match TRBD1. This CDR3 has 16 amino acids. After removal of 5 bases from V and 10 bases from J, the junction contained 17 bases not matched to a gene. Germline loops: CDR1 SGHTA, CDR2 FQGNSA. The CDR3 coding sequence is TGTGCCAGCAGCCCGACGGACCTCAGGGGGCGGAGTGCGCAGTATTTT. It specifies CASSPTDLRGRSAQYF.

The chain uses TRBV28 and TRBJ1-4; 8 nucleotides align to TRBD1. CDR1 is MDHEN and CDR2 is SYDVKM in the germline V gene. The CDR3 sequence is 15 residues long. Trimming cost V 3 bases and J 7 bases; bases outside gene matches: 7. CDR3 protein: CASSFSGGWGEKLFF. For the CDR3, the DNA is TGTGCCAGCAGTTTTTCAGGGGGCTGGGGTGAAAAACTGTTTTTT.

V and J are TRBV9 and TRBJ1-4; TRBD1 might be the D (5 bases). CDR3 length: 16 amino acids. Trimming removed 4 bases from V and 7 bases from J, with 20 bases in between. The germline CDR1 and CDR2 sequences are SGDLS and YYNGEE. The CDR3 region has the DNA TGTGCCAGCAGCCGTAGTCTGGCCAATCAGGGTGAAAAACTGTTTTTT. This translates into CASSRSLANQGEKLFF.

The V call is TRBV11-2, the J call TRBJ2-7, with D maybe TRBD2 (6 bases). Trimming removed 4 bases from V and 3 bases from J, with 19 bases in between. Germline loops: CDR1 SGHAT, CDR2 FQNNGV. This CDR3 has 16 amino acids. The CDR3 is CASSYSGMGGYYEQYF. CDR3 nucleotides: TGTGCCAGCAGCTACTCGGGGATGGGGGGATACTACGAGCAGTACTTC.

The V and J genes are TRBV7-9 and TRBJ1-1, with 7 positions matching TRBD1. The ends lost 6 bases at V and 10 bases at J; junction bases unmatched: 8. The CDR3 runs 12 residues. Germline loops: CDR1 SEHNR, CDR2 FQNEAQ (reference sequence). The CDR3 DNA sequence: TGTGCCAGCAGACGAGACAGGGTTGGAGCTTTCTTT. Translated: CASRRDRVGAFF.

The chain has TRBV7-9 and TRBJ2-7; no definite D call. The CDR3 is 14 residues long. Between the trimmed V and J ends, which lost 3 bases and 2 bases, there was a span of 11 bases. Germline V gives CDR1 SEHNR, CDR2 FQNEAQ (reference sequence). CDR3 in DNA: TGTGCCAGCAGCTTCCTGACGAGGACCTACGAGCAGTACTTC. Protein: CASSFLTRTYEQYF.

The chain is built from TRBV18 and TRBJ1-2; no clear D. The CDR3 totals 14 residues. Germline V gene sequence: CDR1 KGHSH, CDR2 LQKENI. V lost 4 bases and J 8 bases, leaving 17 bases between the germline ends. CDR3: CASSQDTLVVGYTF. The CDR3 region has the DNA TGTGCCAGCTCACAAGACACATTGGTAGTGGGCTACACCTTC.

This clone has only one observation. The chain uses TRBV9 and TRBJ2-2; TRBD2 might be the D (6 bases). V was pared by 3 bases and J by 9 bases, with 15 bases between. Germline V gene sequence: CDR1 SGDLS, CDR2 YYNGEE. CDR3 size: 14 residues. DNA of the CDR3: TGTGCCAGCAGCGCCGGGACGGAGGGCAGGGAGCTGTTTTTT. Its protein product is CASSAGTEGRELFF.

The chain is built from TRBV7-9 and TRBJ2-1; D remains ambiguous. The CDR3 runs 13 residues. CDR1 SEHNR and CDR2 FQNEAQ come from the germline V gene (reference sequence). The V end lost 1 base, the J end lost 6 bases, and 7 bases lay between the germline ends. The CDR3 loop reads CASSLVGRNEQFF. CDR3 nucleotides: TGTGCCAGCAGCTTAGTTGGGCGCAATGAGCAGTTCTTC.

This clone was observed a single time. This sequence joins TRBV6-5 and TRBJ2-1; maybe TRBD2 (6 bases). The V end was cut by 1 base, the J end by 7 bases, with 14 bases between. Per the germline V gene, CDR1 is MNHEY and CDR2 is SVGAGI. The CDR3 length is 15 residues. CDR3 sequence (DNA): TGTGCCAGCAGTTACTATAAGGCCAGCGGGAATGAGCAGTTCTTC. It codes for CASSYYKASGNEQFF.

V and J are TRBV5-1 and TRBJ2-7; the match to TRBD1 covers 7 bases. Germline loops: CDR1 SGHRS, CDR2 YFSETQ. The CDR3 consists of 14 residues. Trimming removed 2 bases from V and 2 bases from J; junction bases left unmatched: 4. CDR3 DNA: TGCGCCAGCAGCTTCAGGACAGGACCCTACGAGCAGTACTTC. Its translation is CASSFRTGPYEQYF.

The V call is TRBV30, the J call TRBJ2-7; D perhaps matches TRBD1 (5 bases). The CDR3 runs to 14 residues. Germline loops: CDR1 GTSNPN, CDR2 SVGIG (reference sequence). V gave up 3 bases and J gave up 2 bases, with 14 bases separating them. The CDR3 bases are TGTGCCTGGAGGCAGGGTCTGGAGCCCTACGAGCAGTACTTC. Its translation is CAWRQGLEPYEQYF.

The chain combines TRBV28 with TRBJ1-4; D is perhaps TRBD1 (6 bases). CDR1 is MDHEN, CDR2 SYDVKM, per germline. The V gene lost 3 bases and the J gene lost 8 bases, with 16 bases spanning the gap. This CDR3 region has 15 residues. The CDR3 region is CASSLATGKVEKLFF. The CDR3 DNA reads as TGTGCCAGCAGTTTGGCAACAGGGAAAGTAGAAAAACTGTTTTTT.

V and J are TRBV7-3 and TRBJ2-1; possible D gene TRBD2, 6 bases. Trimming took 6 bases from V and 5 from J, leaving 8 bases between them. CDR1 is SGHTA, CDR2 FQGTGA, per germline. The CDR3 consists of 12 residues. CDR3 sequence reads: CASREGNNEQFF. As DNA, the CDR3 is TGTGCCAGCAGGGAGGGTAACAATGAGCAGTTCTTC.

The chain carries TRBV6-2 or TRBV6-3 and TRBJ2-1; 7 bases line up with TRBD2. J gave up 15 bases and V 5 bases, and 10 bases lay outside the gene matches. The CDR3 extends over 12 amino acids. Germline CDR1 reads MNHEY; CDR2 reads SVGEGT. CDR3 nucleotides: TGTGCCAGCAGTCCCGGACTAGGAGAACCGTTCTTC. Translated: CASSPGLGEPFF.

V is TRBV3-1 (or the pseudogene TRBV3-2) and J is TRBJ2-2; weak D call: TRBD1 (6 bases). Trimming left V 4 bases short and J 7 bases short, with 13 bases between. The germline V gene encodes CDR1 LGHDT and CDR2 YNNKEL (reference sequence). The CDR3 has 14 amino acids. Here the CDR3 reads CASSPSRTVGELFF. DNA for the CDR3: TGTGCCAGCAGCCCTTCCCGGACAGTCGGGGAGCTGTTTTTT.

The CDR3 loop is CASSNWLLGLADYNEQFF. CDR3 nucleotide sequence: TGTGCCAGCAGCAATTGGTTATTAGGACTAGCGGACTACAATGAGCAGTTCTTC. The chain is built from TRBV21-1 and TRBJ2-1; the D call TRBD2 from the table was never checked on the DNA. TRBV21-1 counts as a pseudogene. The length of the CDR3 is 18 residues.

The chain recombines TRBV7-6 with TRBJ1-6; 7 bases are shared with TRBD1. The CDR3 has 15 amino acids. Trimming removed 2 bases from V and 10 bases from J; junction bases left unmatched: 8. The germline V gene encodes CDR1 SGHVS and CDR2 FNYEAQ. CDR3 residues: CASSLTGTVGSPLHF. As DNA, the CDR3 is TGTGCCAGCAGCTTAACCGGGACAGTAGGATCACCCCTCCACTTT.

The rearrangement links TRBV9 to TRBJ2-1; 8 nucleotides match TRBD2. Germline assignment: CDR1 SGDLS and CDR2 YYNGEE. Germline trimming cut 0 bases from V and 5 bases from J; bases unmatched to any gene: 7. This CDR3 has 16 amino acids. CDR3 region: CASSVVTTGGNNEQFF. The DNA for the CDR3 is TGTGCCAGCAGCGTAGTAACAACGGGAGGGAACAATGAGCAGTTCTTC.

The chain recombines TRBV12-3 or TRBV12-4 with TRBJ1-1; D gene uncertain. The CDR3 has 13 residues. V shed 2 bases and J shed 4 bases, with 8 bases lying between them. The DNA of the CDR3 is TGTGCCAGCAGTTTACATTTCGGCACTGAAGCTTTCTTT. Protein: CASSLHFGTEAFF.

J is TRBJ2-2 and V is TRBV7-2, with 7 nucleotides matching TRBD1. Germline CDR1 is SGHTA and CDR2 is FQGNSA. The J segment lost 2 bases and the V segment lost 6 bases, leaving 9 bases of the junction unmatched. The CDR3 is made up of 16 amino acids. For the CDR3, the DNA is TGTGCCAGCAGTGCGGACAGGCTACTAAACACCGGGGAGCTGTTTTTT. This translates into CASSADRLLNTGELFF.